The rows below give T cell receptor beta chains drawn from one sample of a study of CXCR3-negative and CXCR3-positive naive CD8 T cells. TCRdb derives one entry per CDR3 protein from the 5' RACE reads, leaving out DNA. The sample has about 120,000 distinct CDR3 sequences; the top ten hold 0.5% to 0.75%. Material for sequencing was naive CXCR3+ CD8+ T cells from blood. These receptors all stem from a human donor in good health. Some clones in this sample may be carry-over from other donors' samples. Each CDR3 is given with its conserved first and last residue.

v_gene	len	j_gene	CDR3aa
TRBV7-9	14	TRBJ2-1	CASTRQVGGNEQFF
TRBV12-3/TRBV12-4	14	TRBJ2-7	CASSLANRAYEQYF
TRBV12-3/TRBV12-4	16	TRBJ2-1	CASSSFDGTTHNEQFF
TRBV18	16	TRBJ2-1	CASSPSGGSSYNEQFF
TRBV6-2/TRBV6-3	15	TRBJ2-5	CASSYSIQGRETQYF
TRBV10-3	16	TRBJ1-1	CAISESWAAMNTEAFF
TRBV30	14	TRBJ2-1	CAWGGTTIYNEQFF
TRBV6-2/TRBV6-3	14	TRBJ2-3	CASTLLGETDTQYF
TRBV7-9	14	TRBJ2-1	CASSLSLREGEQFF
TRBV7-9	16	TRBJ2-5	CASSPRTSGASETQYF
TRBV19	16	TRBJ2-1	CASSIFGTTLAGEQFF
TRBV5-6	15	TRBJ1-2	CASSFEVSGIYGYTF
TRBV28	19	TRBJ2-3	CASSSTGLAGARYGYTQYF
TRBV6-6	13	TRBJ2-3	CASSPGHTDTQYF
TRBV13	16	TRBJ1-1	CASSSRDRGQGTEAFF
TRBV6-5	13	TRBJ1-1	CASSYGVHTEAFF
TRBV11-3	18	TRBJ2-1	CASSPADSGLFSYNEQFF
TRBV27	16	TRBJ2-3	CASSPREDRTTDTQYF
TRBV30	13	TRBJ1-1	CAWSVFGGTEAFF
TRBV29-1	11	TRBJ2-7	CSVVRDYEQYF
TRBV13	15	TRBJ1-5	CASSLGRGSNQPQHF
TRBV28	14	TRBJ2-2	CASWDSANTGELFF
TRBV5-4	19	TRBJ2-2	CASSLLTGTSGTNTGELFF
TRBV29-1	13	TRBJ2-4	CSVEPGQEDIQYF
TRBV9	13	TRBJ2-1	CASSIRGGDEQFF
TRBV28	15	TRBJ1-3	CASRWDRAWENTIYF
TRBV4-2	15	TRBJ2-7	CASSQEPGLASEQYF
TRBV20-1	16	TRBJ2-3	CSARDHMGALTDTQYF
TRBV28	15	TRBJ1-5	CASSLVDVAGQPQHF
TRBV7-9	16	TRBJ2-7	CASSGISESNQMEQYF